Listed here are 31 T cell receptor beta chains from one sample, sequenced in a study of cytomegalovirus exposure and HLA in healthy donors. The PCR used 60 Vbeta and 13 Jbeta primers. Data came from immunoSEQ multiplex PCR; TCRdb stores just in-frame clones and leaves some out. The sample carries about 190,000 clones, around three quarters recorded once. Specimen: PBMCs. All receptors come from a woman younger than 30 in good health and CMV-seronegative.

The V gene is TRBV2, the J gene TRBJ1-6; D gene ambiguous. Trimming took off 1 base at V and 0 bases at J, with 10 bases between the two ends. This CDR3 contains 17 residues. Germline V CDR1 and CDR2: SNHLY, FYNNEI. CDR3 loop: CASSEDSPSSYNSPLHF. CDR3 nucleotides: TGTGCCAGCAGTGAAGACAGTCCCAGCTCCTATAATTCACCCCTCCACTTT.

This rearrangement joins TRBV19 to TRBJ1-5, with D uncertain. This CDR3 is 15 amino acids long. The germline V gene has CDR1 LNHDA and CDR2 SQIVND (reference sequence). The ends were cut back, 3 bases at V and 0 bases at J, with 9 bases in the middle. The CDR3 loop reads CASSIGGVSNQPQHF. In DNA form, the CDR3 reads TGTGCCAGTAGTATTGGCGGGGTTAGCAATCAGCCCCAGCATTTT.

The chain employs TRBV7-8 and TRBJ2-7; perhaps TRBD2 as D (6 bases). V shed 4 bases and J shed 4 bases, with 11 bases lying between them. CDR3 length equals 13 residues. CDR1 SGHVS and CDR2 FQNEAQ come from the germline V gene. CDR3 amino acids: CASSYGGGYEQYF. The DNA of the CDR3 is TGTGCCAGCAGCTATGGTGGAGGGTACGAGCAGTACTTC.

This clone showed up just a few times. J is TRBJ1-4 and V is TRBV5-1, with 9 bases lining up with TRBD1. Germline CDR1 reads SGHRS; CDR2 reads YFSETQ. CDR3 size: 16 residues. V was clipped by 0 bases and J by 7 bases; unmatched bases: 7. The CDR3 DNA reads as TGCGCCAGCAGCTTGGCCTCGGGACAGGGTGCTGAAAAACTGTTTTTT. This translates into CASSLASGQGAEKLFF.

This clone was counted a single time. The chain couples TRBV7-2 to TRBJ2-2, with D tentatively TRBD1 (5 bases). CDR3 length equals 16 residues. V was pared by 5 bases and J by 1 base, with 14 bases between. Germline values: CDR1 SGHTA, CDR2 FQGNSA. CDR3 sequence reads: CASSPPWGGNTGELFF. The CDR3 coding sequence is TGTGCCAGCAGCCCCCCGTGGGGCGGGAACACCGGGGAGCTGTTTTTT.

The rearrangement uses TRBV27 and TRBJ2-5; tentatively, D is TRBD1 (5 bases). Deletions cut 5 bases from V and 3 bases from J, with 10 bases between. Per germline, CDR1 MNHEY and CDR2 SMNVEV (reference sequence). The CDR3 is made up of 13 amino acids. CDR3 loop: CASSAVGEETQYF. CDR3 coding DNA: TGTGCCAGCAGTGCGGTAGGGGAAGAGACCCAGTACTTC.

The chain carries TRBV19 and TRBJ2-1; a weak D match, TRBD2 (6 bases). The CDR3 totals 15 residues. Germline-derived CDR1 and CDR2 are LNHDA and SQIVND (reference sequence). Between the trimmed V and J ends, which lost 3 bases and 5 bases, there was a span of 14 bases. CDR3 DNA sequence: TGTGCCAGTAGTATCCCAAGGGACTTCAACAATGAGCAGTTCTTC. This sequence encodes CASSIPRDFNNEQFF.

This rearrangement joins TRBV15 to TRBJ2-5, with D tentatively TRBD2 (5 bases). CDR1 and CDR2 from the germline V gene are LNHNV and YYDKDF (reference sequence). CDR3 size: 13 residues. Trimming stripped 0 bases from V and 5 bases from J, with 7 bases between. CDR3 DNA: TGTGCCACCAGCAGAGATAGCGAGGAGACCCAGTACTTC. Its protein is CATSRDSEETQYF.

The table lists this clone with a few counts. CDR3 nucleotides: TGTGCCAGTAGTAAATGGCGGGACTCCTACGAGCAGTACTTC. Translating it yields CASSKWRDSYEQYF. The rearrangement joins TRBV19 to TRBJ2-7, with D perhaps matching TRBD2 (6 bases). CDR3 size: 14 residues. Trimming removed 4 bases from V and 0 bases from J, with 10 bases in between. Looked up from germline, CDR1 is LNHDA and CDR2 is SQIVND (reference sequence).

The rearrangement uses TRBV7-9 and TRBJ2-7; D is unclear. From germline, CDR1 is SEHNR and CDR2 FQNEAQ (reference sequence). The CDR3 is made up of 14 amino acids. V dropped 3 bases and J dropped 0 bases, with 9 bases sitting between them. The CDR3 protein is CASSFFDNSYEQYF. In DNA form, the CDR3 reads TGTGCCAGCAGCTTTTTCGACAACTCCTACGAGCAGTACTTC.

V and J are TRBV21-1 and TRBJ2-1; the D call TRBD2 from the table was never checked on the DNA. TRBV21-1 is an annotated pseudogene. CDR3 length equals 17 residues. CDR3 sequence: CASSKEFGLAGANEQFF. CDR3 DNA: TGTGCCAGCAGCAAAGAGTTCGGACTAGCGGGAGCTAATGAGCAGTTCTTC.

The chain combines TRBV9 with TRBJ1-1, with D possibly TRBD1 on 6 matching bases. Germline V gene sequence: CDR1 SGDLS, CDR2 YYNGEE. Deletions cut 0 bases from V and 1 base from J, with 16 bases between. The CDR3 is 17 amino acids. In nucleotides, the CDR3 is TGTGCCAGCAGCGTAGAGATAGGGGACACGGGGAACACTGAAGCTTTCTTT. Amino acid sequence: CASSVEIGDTGNTEAFF.

This clone was observed a handful of times. The chain is built from TRBV5-1 and TRBJ2-7, with 11 bases identical to TRBD1. V shed 2 bases, J shed 1 base, and the junction held 5 bases outside the gene matches. Germline CDR1 is SGHRS and CDR2 is YFSETQ. The CDR3 extends over 16 amino acids. The CDR3, as DNA: TGCGCCAGCAGCTTTGGGGACAGGGGGAATTCCTACGAGCAGTACTTC. It is translated as CASSFGDRGNSYEQYF.

The rearrangement joins TRBV19 to TRBJ2-7; D gene unclear. V was pared by 1 base and J by 3 bases, with 7 bases between. Looked up from germline, CDR1 is LNHDA and CDR2 is SQIVND (reference sequence). The length of the CDR3 is 13 residues. As DNA, the CDR3 is TGTGCCAGTAGTATAGTACTTAACTACGAGCAGTACTTC. Translation gives CASSIVLNYEQYF.

This chain uses TRBV6-1 with TRBJ2-1; 15 nucleotides line up with TRBD2. V shed 9 bases, J shed 7 bases, and the junction held 7 bases outside the gene matches. Germline CDR1 reads MNHNS; CDR2 reads SASEGT. The CDR3 totals 15 residues. In DNA form, the CDR3 reads TGTGCCAGTACCCCCGGACTAGCGGGGGGGAATGAGCAGTTCTTC. It encodes CASTPGLAGGNEQFF.

The chain links TRBV28 to TRBJ1-1; D gene ambiguous. Trimming removed 2 bases at V and 0 bases at J, with 4 bases between. This CDR3 region has 13 residues. CDR1 and CDR2 (germline): MDHEN, SYDVKM. CDR3 protein: CASSLTLNTEAFF. DNA for the CDR3: TGTGCCAGCAGTTTAACATTGAACACTGAAGCTTTCTTT.

The chain joins TRBV30 to TRBJ1-1; TRBD1 matches 7 bases. The CDR3 consists of 14 residues. V was clipped by 4 bases and J by 0 bases; unmatched bases: 5. Germline V lookup: CDR1 GTSNPN, CDR2 SVGIG (reference sequence). The CDR3 nucleotides read TGTGCCTGGATAGGGACAGACCTGAACACTGAAGCTTTCTTT. Amino acids: CAWIGTDLNTEAFF.

This clone has a handful of counts. The chain is built from TRBV27 and TRBJ1-1; tentatively, D is TRBD1 (5 bases). V lost 2 bases, J lost 6 bases, and 16 bases lay in between. The length of the CDR3 is 15 residues. Germline CDR1 MNHEY, CDR2 SMNVEV (reference sequence). The CDR3 nucleotides read TGTGCCAGCAGTTTAGTCCCAGGGCCCGCGGCTGAAGCTTTCTTT. It translates to CASSLVPGPAAEAFF.

The rearrangement joins TRBV28 to TRBJ2-2, with TRBD2 matching 9 bases. J gave up 0 bases and V 2 bases, and 1 base lay outside the gene matches. Germline V gene sequence: CDR1 MDHEN, CDR2 SYDVKM. The CDR3 consists of 16 residues. CDR3 amino acids: CASSLLAGTNTGELFF. The CDR3 coding sequence is TGTGCCAGCAGTTTACTAGCGGGGACGAACACCGGGGAGCTGTTTTTT.

V is TRBV4-1 and J is TRBJ1-1; D uncertain. The CDR3 length is 15 residues. CDR1 is MGHRA, CDR2 YSYEKL, per germline. The V and J ends lost 2 bases and 9 bases respectively, with 19 bases between them. The CDR3 reads CASSQTRRDRVQAFF. In nucleotides, the CDR3 is TGCGCCAGCAGCCAAACGAGGAGGGATAGGGTTCAAGCTTTCTTT.

The rearrangement uses TRBV7-2 and TRBJ2-2; the D is unclear. V was clipped by 2 bases and J by 2 bases, with 9 bases between them. Germline V gives CDR1 SGHTA, CDR2 FQGNSA. The CDR3 spans 15 residues. The CDR3 nucleotides read TGTGCCAGCAGCTTATCAACAGCTAACACCGGGGAGCTGTTTTTT. Protein: CASSLSTANTGELFF. The full variable domain, its missing parts supplied by reference TRBV7-2 and TRBJ2-2, is GAGVSQSPSNKVTEKGKDVELRCDPISGHTALYWYRQSLGQGLEFLIYFQGNSAPDKSGLPSDRFSAERTGGSVSTLTIQRTQQEDSAVYLCASSLSTANTGELFFGEGSRLTVL.

The chain is built from TRBV4-1 and TRBJ1-5; no firm D call. V was trimmed by 0 bases and J by 1 base, leaving 7 bases between them. The germline V gene has CDR1 MGHRA and CDR2 YSYEKL. The CDR3 has 15 residues. This chain's CDR3 is CASSQESRSNQPQHF. The CDR3 bases are TGCGCCAGCAGCCAAGAGAGTCGGAGCAATCAGCCCCAGCATTTT.

The V and J genes are TRBV18 and TRBJ2-4; 9 bases fit TRBD1. The CDR3 length is 14 residues. The V gene end was trimmed by 3 bases and the J gene end by 8 bases; junction bases not matched to a gene: 5. Germline CDR1 is KGHSH and CDR2 is LQKENI. CDR3 loop: CASSPGQGADIQYF. The CDR3 DNA sequence: TGTGCCAGCTCACCGGGACAGGGCGCGGACATTCAGTACTTC.

The chain carries TRBV6-6 and TRBJ1-1; TRBD1 aligns across 7 bases. This CDR3 spans 13 amino acids. Trimming at V came to 1 base and at J to 6 bases, leaving 2 bases not matched to a gene. Germline assignment: CDR1 MNHNY and CDR2 SVGAGI (reference sequence). The CDR3 here is CASSYWQGAEAFF. The CDR3 DNA reads as TGTGCCAGCAGTTACTGGCAGGGGGCTGAAGCTTTCTTT.

The rearrangement links TRBV28 to TRBJ2-7; perhaps TRBD2 as D (6 bases). CDR3 length equals 12 residues. CDR1 MDHEN and CDR2 SYDVKM come from the germline V gene. V gave up 11 bases and J gave up 2 bases, with 13 bases separating them. CDR3 nucleotides: TGTGCCGCCTGGGGGGACCCCTACGAGCAGTACTTC. Translation gives CAAWGDPYEQYF. The full variable domain, rest sourced from reference TRBV28 and TRBJ2-7, is DVKVTQSSRYLVKRTGEKVFLECVQDMDHENMFWYRQDPGLGLRLIYFSYDVKMKEKGDIPEGYSVSREKKERFSLILESASTNQTSMYLCAAWGDPYEQYFGPGTRLTVT.

The J gene is TRBJ2-7, the V gene TRBV19, with D possibly TRBD2 on 6 matching bases. Trimming took 5 bases from V and 6 from J, leaving 26 bases between them. The CDR3 runs 17 residues. Germline CDR1 LNHDA, CDR2 SQIVND (reference sequence). The CDR3 protein is CASSPRVAGKPLGEQYF. In nucleotides, the CDR3 is TGTGCCAGTAGTCCCCGGGTGGCGGGGAAGCCGCTGGGCGAGCAGTACTTC. Combining the CDR3 with reference TRBV19 and TRBJ2-7 gives the whole variable domain DGGITQSPKYLFRKEGQNVTLSCEQNLNHDAMYWYRQDPGQGLRLIYYSQIVNDFQKGDIAEGYSVSREKKESFPLTVTSAQKNPTAFYLCASSPRVAGKPLGEQYFGPGTRLTVT.

The CDR3: CASSHSGPGKEQYF. In DNA, the CDR3 is TGTGCCAGCAGCCATAGCGGTCCGGGGAAGGAGCAGTACTTC. V is TRBV11-1 and J is TRBJ2-7, with D perhaps TRBD2 (6 bases). Germline V gives CDR1 SGHAT, CDR2 FQDESV (reference sequence). The CDR3 contains 14 residues. The ends were cut back, 5 bases at V and 7 bases at J, with 18 bases in the middle.

The genes are TRBV2 and TRBJ2-3; TRBD1 matches at 7 bases. This CDR3 spans 14 amino acids. Looked up from germline, CDR1 is SNHLY and CDR2 is FYNNEI. Trimming cost V 8 bases and J 6 bases; bases outside gene matches: 11. CDR3 amino acids: CASLTGVGSDTQYF. The CDR3 nucleotides read TGTGCCAGCTTAACAGGGGTGGGTTCGGATACGCAGTATTTT.

V and J are TRBV7-6 and TRBJ2-3; 12 nucleotides line up with TRBD2. Germline V gene data show CDR1 as SGHVS and CDR2 as FNYEAQ. This CDR3 contains 18 residues. Trimming took 2 bases from V and 2 from J; bases not matched to a gene: 8. CDR3 loop: CASSLIGLAGRDTDTQYF. DNA of the CDR3: TGTGCCAGCAGCTTAATAGGACTAGCGGGAAGGGACACAGATACGCAGTATTTT.

The chain couples TRBV2 to TRBJ2-5; perhaps TRBD2 as D (6 bases). Trimming took 4 bases from V and 3 from J, leaving 12 bases between them. The CDR3 totals 14 residues. Germline V gene sequence: CDR1 SNHLY, CDR2 FYNNEI. In nucleotides, the CDR3 is TGTGCCAGCAGTGTTCTCTCTAGCGAAGAGACCCAGTACTTC. Translating it yields CASSVLSSEETQYF.

The gene calls are TRBV19 and TRBJ1-1; 10 nucleotides match TRBD1. Germline V gene sequence: CDR1 LNHDA, CDR2 SQIVND (reference sequence). CDR3 length: 13 amino acids. After removal of 3 bases from V and 8 bases from J, the junction contained 3 bases not matched to a gene. CDR3: CASSIGTGAEAFF. The CDR3 region has the DNA TGTGCCAGTAGTATTGGGACAGGGGCAGAAGCTTTCTTT. The full variable domain, completed using reference TRBV19 and TRBJ1-1, is DGGITQSPKYLFRKEGQNVTLSCEQNLNHDAMYWYRQDPGQGLRLIYYSQIVNDFQKGDIAEGYSVSREKKESFPLTVTSAQKNPTAFYLCASSIGTGAEAFFGQGTRLTVV.